These T cell receptor beta chains were read from a single sample in a study of breast tumors, draining lymph nodes, adjacent tissues. TCRdb processed the multiplex PCR reads anew with MiXCR; each CDR3 protein has one entry. Counted here are 120,000 or so distinct CDR3 sequences, just under 20% occurring once; the ten biggest clones make up 3.5% to 4.5%. The sample comprised axillary lymph node tissue. These TCRs come from a female donor with breast cancer. Some clones in this sample may be carry-over from other donors' samples. Each CDR3 is given with its conserved first and last residue. Each record gives: D gene, J gene, V gene, clone size, CDR3 protein, CDR3 DNA. D genes are given only for firm matches. Rows may omit the clone size; those that give it use once, few, many or a size class.

- | TRBJ2-3 | TRBV29-1 | many | CSVGGRTEGPTDTQYF | TGCAGCGTTGGGGGTAGGACAGAAGGTCCCACAGATACGCAGTATTTT
TRBD2 | TRBJ2-5 | TRBV20-1 | many | CSAGGLAGAGETQYF | TGCAGTGCTGGGGGACTAGCGGGGGCCGGGGAGACCCAGTACTTC
TRBD1 | TRBJ2-1 | TRBV29-1 | many | CSVDPGQGHNEQFF | TGCAGCGTCGATCCGGGACAGGGGCACAATGAGCAGTTCTTC
- | TRBJ2-3 | TRBV5-6 | many | CASSLGGPTDTQYF | TGTGCCAGCAGCTTGGGGGGCCCCACAGATACGCAGTATTTT
TRBD1 | TRBJ1-2 | TRBV6-1 | many | CASRGTGGGGYTF | TGTGCCAGCAGAGGGACAGGCGGGGGTGGCTACACCTTC
TRBD2 | TRBJ2-1 | TRBV20-1 | many | CSAPTNLAAVDEQFF | TGCAGTGCTCCTACGAACCTAGCGGCAGTCGATGAGCAGTTCTTC
TRBD2 | TRBJ2-1 | TRBV5-4 | many | CASSFDPGLADNEQFF | TGTGCCAGCAGCTTCGACCCGGGACTAGCGGACAATGAGCAGTTCTTC
- | TRBJ1-5 | TRBV11-3 | - | CASSLHGTKNEQPQHF | TGTGCCAGCAGCTTACACGGGACCAAGAATGAACAGCCCCAGCATTTT
- | TRBJ1-3 | TRBV2 | many | CASSEGTAGNTIYF | TGTGCCAGCAGTGAAGGGACAGCTGGAAACACCATATATTTT
- | TRBJ1-1 | TRBV20-1 | - | CSAEGGSEAFF | TGCAGTGCTGAGGGGGGCTCTGAAGCTTTCTTT
TRBD1 | TRBJ2-1 | TRBV27 | few | CASSLRWVPGTGGYNEQFF | TGTGCCAGCAGTTTAAGGTGGGTGCCCGGGACAGGGGGCTACAATGAGCAGTTCTTC
- | TRBJ2-1 | TRBV5-6 | many | CASSPPPPRVHEQFF | TGTGCCAGCAGCCCCCCCCCCCCTCGTGTCCATGAGCAGTTCTTC
TRBD1 | TRBJ1-5 | TRBV7-2 | many | CASSQLGTVSNQPQHF | TGTGCCAGCAGCCAGTTGGGGACAGTCAGCAATCAGCCCCAGCATTTT
- | TRBJ1-2 | TRBV5-1 | many | CASSLEIGGSYGYTF | TGCGCCAGCAGCTTGGAGATAGGGGGTAGCTATGGCTACACCTTC
TRBD1 | TRBJ2-1 | TRBV6-1 | few | CASSTDRPKQFF | TGTGCCAGCAGCACGGACAGGCCTAAGCAGTTCTTC
TRBD2 | TRBJ2-1 | TRBV9 | many | CASSVGASGSYNEQFF | TGTGCCAGCAGCGTAGGGGCTAGCGGGTCCTACAATGAGCAGTTCTTC
TRBD2 | TRBJ2-1 | TRBV4-1 | many | CASSQRRRAGGIDEQFF | TGCGCCAGCAGCCAACGGCGACGAGCGGGAGGGATCGATGAGCAGTTCTTC
- | TRBJ2-5 | TRBV20-1 | - | CSARTRRAWETQYF | TGCAGTGCTAGGACCAGGAGGGCTTGGGAGACCCAGTACTTC
- | TRBJ2-3 | TRBV7-2 | many | CASSRRAGTGLLRTDTQYF | TGTGCCAGCAGCCGGCGGGCGGGTACTGGCCTACTTCGCACAGATACGCAGTATTTT
- | TRBJ1-4 | TRBV6-6 | many | CASSYREKVEKLFF | TGTGCCAGCAGTTACAGGGAGAAGGTTGAAAAACTGTTTTTT
TRBD1 | TRBJ2-7 | TRBV15 | many | CATSHRDSRSYEQYF | TGTGCCACCAGCCACCGGGACAGCCGCTCCTACGAGCAGTACTTC
TRBD2 | TRBJ2-1 | TRBV5-1 | many | CASSFFSGGYNEQFF | TGCGCCAGCAGCTTCTTCAGCGGGGGATACAATGAGCAGTTCTTC
TRBD2 | TRBJ2-1 | TRBV7-2 | many | CASSPRTRYYNEQFF | TGTGCCAGCAGCCCACGGACTAGGTACTACAATGAGCAGTTCTTC
- | TRBJ1-6 | TRBV20-1 | many | CSARAPESSYNSPLHF | TGCAGTGCTAGAGCCCCGGAGAGCTCCTATAATTCACCCCTCCACTTT
- | TRBJ2-7 | TRBV2 | many | CASSEVGEVGEQYF | TGTGCCAGCAGTGAAGTGGGAGAGGTCGGCGAGCAGTACTTC
- | TRBJ2-5 | TRBV4-2 | many | CASSQDVGTFETQYF | TGTGCCAGCAGCCAAGATGTAGGGACCTTCGAGACCCAGTACTTC
TRBD2 | TRBJ2-1 | TRBV7-6 | - | CASSFGLAGYNEQFF | TGTGCCAGCAGCTTTGGGCTAGCGGGTTACAATGAGCAGTTCTTC
- | TRBJ1-2 | TRBV5-4 | many | CASSLGDPRYGYTF | TGTGCCAGCAGCTTGGGGGACCCTCGCTATGGCTACACCTTC